This TCR beta chain emerged from a study of response to subunit inactivated influenza vaccine. V was pared by 1 base and J by 1 base, with 11 bases between. The CDR3 length is 15 residues. Germline V gene data show CDR1 as SGHRS and CDR2 as YFSETQ. Study-level results: Each seasonal influenza vaccination recruits few new T cells, the authors suggested.

TCRdb re-derived calls from the RT-PCR reads in MiXCR, one entry per CDR3 protein. The sample holds hundreds of thousands of distinct CDR3 sequences, around a fifth seen once. As to this clonotype: Antigen specificity is unknown. It is likely a read error, because the conserved phenylalanine at the end of the CDR3 is missing.

V is TRBV5-1 and J is TRBJ1-1; perhaps TRBD1 as D (6 bases). Specimen: PBMCs from blood, collected approximately 20 months after vaccination. The clonotype comes from a man between 50 and 69 years old who received an inactivated influenza vaccine. The CDR3 DNA is TGCGCCAGCAGCTTGATGGGGACACCGAACACTGAAGCTTTCTTA. The encoded protein is CASSLMGTPNTEAFL.